A selection of T cell receptor beta chains follows, all from one sample in a study of blood T cells in healthy people across ages. TCRdb re-called the 5' RACE reads with MiXCR, one entry per CDR3 protein. The sample carries about 930,000 distinct CDR3 sequences, 29% recorded once. The same specimen was also included in a second study, on T cells of mothers and their children.

The specimen sequenced was blood. All receptors come from a woman aged 40-49 years in good health. Both conserved end residues are part of each CDR3. Each record gives: J gene, clone size, V gene, D gene, CDR3 protein, CDR3 DNA. The D gene is left open where the match is weak. Only part of the rows carry a size: once, few, many, or a class if the clone is expanded.

>TRBJ2-7|many|TRBV6-2/TRBV6-3|.
CASSYGHSVVYEQYF
TGTGCCAGCAGTTACGGACATTCGGTTGTCTACGAGCAGTACTTC
>TRBJ2-4|many|TRBV7-2|.
CASSFGTLTLAKNIQYF
TGTGCCAGCAGCTTTGGGACATTAACACTAGCCAAAAACATTCAGTACTTC
>TRBJ2-3|.|TRBV20-1|.
CSAPGLTTDTQYF
TGCAGTGCTCCCGGACTAACCACAGATACGCAGTATTTT
>TRBJ2-5|.|TRBV14|TRBD1
CASSQDWTGGETQYF
TGTGCCAGCAGCCAAGATTGGACAGGGGGCGAGACCCAGTACTTC
>TRBJ1-2|few|TRBV5-4|.
CASSSAGHGNYGYTF
TGTGCCAGCAGCTCCGCGGGGCACGGGAACTATGGCTACACCTTC
>TRBJ1-2|.|TRBV14|.
CASSQGGGFGPNGCTF
TGTGCCAGCAGCCAAGGAGGGGGATTCGGCCCCAACGGCTGCACCTTC
>TRBJ2-1|.|TRBV7-2|TRBD1
CASSLMDREGEQFF
TGTGCCAGCAGCTTAATGGACAGGGAAGGTGAGCAGTTCTTC
>TRBJ2-2|.|TRBV6-6|.
CASRWTSTGELFF
TGTGCCAGCAGATGGACATCCACCGGGGAGCTGTTTTTT
>TRBJ2-3|few|TRBV6-6|.
CASSPQDYTDTQYF
TGTGCCAGCAGTCCGCAGGATTACACAGATACGCAGTATTTT
>TRBJ1-2|.|TRBV14|.
CATGGYTF
TGTGCCACGGGTGGCTACACCTTC
>TRBJ1-5|many|TRBV5-5|.
CASSLGPRVGRNQPQHF
TGTGCCAGCAGCTTGGGCCCGAGGGTGGGACGCAATCAGCCCCAGCATTTT
>TRBJ2-3|.|TRBV5-6|TRBD2
CASSRSGGRITDTQYF
TGTGCCAGCAGCCGAAGCGGGGGTAGAATCACAGATACGCAGTATTTT
>TRBJ2-1|many|TRBV29-1|TRBD1
CSVVYKDRVINEQFF
TGCAGCGTTGTGTACAAGGACAGGGTAATTAATGAGCAGTTCTTC
>TRBJ2-3|.|TRBV7-2|.
CASSLALYGDTQYF
TGTGCCAGCAGCTTAGCGTTGTATGGCGATACGCAGTATTTT
>TRBJ1-2|.|TRBV29-1|.
CSALRGLVDDYGYTF
TGCAGCGCCTTGCGGGGGCTTGTGGACGACTATGGCTACACCTTC
>TRBJ2-6|few|TRBV6-1|.
CASRRDGSSGANVLTF
TGTGCCAGCAGACGGGACGGCAGCTCTGGGGCCAACGTCCTGACTTTC
>TRBJ2-1|many|TRBV20-1|.
CSARGPSGLSSYNEQFF
TGCAGTGCTAGGGGCCCATCCGGATTAAGCTCCTACAATGAGCAGTTCTTC
>TRBJ1-2|once|TRBV6-2/TRBV6-3|TRBD1
CASSYIGRGDYGYTF
TGTGCCAGCAGTTACATCGGCAGGGGGGACTATGGCTACACCTTC